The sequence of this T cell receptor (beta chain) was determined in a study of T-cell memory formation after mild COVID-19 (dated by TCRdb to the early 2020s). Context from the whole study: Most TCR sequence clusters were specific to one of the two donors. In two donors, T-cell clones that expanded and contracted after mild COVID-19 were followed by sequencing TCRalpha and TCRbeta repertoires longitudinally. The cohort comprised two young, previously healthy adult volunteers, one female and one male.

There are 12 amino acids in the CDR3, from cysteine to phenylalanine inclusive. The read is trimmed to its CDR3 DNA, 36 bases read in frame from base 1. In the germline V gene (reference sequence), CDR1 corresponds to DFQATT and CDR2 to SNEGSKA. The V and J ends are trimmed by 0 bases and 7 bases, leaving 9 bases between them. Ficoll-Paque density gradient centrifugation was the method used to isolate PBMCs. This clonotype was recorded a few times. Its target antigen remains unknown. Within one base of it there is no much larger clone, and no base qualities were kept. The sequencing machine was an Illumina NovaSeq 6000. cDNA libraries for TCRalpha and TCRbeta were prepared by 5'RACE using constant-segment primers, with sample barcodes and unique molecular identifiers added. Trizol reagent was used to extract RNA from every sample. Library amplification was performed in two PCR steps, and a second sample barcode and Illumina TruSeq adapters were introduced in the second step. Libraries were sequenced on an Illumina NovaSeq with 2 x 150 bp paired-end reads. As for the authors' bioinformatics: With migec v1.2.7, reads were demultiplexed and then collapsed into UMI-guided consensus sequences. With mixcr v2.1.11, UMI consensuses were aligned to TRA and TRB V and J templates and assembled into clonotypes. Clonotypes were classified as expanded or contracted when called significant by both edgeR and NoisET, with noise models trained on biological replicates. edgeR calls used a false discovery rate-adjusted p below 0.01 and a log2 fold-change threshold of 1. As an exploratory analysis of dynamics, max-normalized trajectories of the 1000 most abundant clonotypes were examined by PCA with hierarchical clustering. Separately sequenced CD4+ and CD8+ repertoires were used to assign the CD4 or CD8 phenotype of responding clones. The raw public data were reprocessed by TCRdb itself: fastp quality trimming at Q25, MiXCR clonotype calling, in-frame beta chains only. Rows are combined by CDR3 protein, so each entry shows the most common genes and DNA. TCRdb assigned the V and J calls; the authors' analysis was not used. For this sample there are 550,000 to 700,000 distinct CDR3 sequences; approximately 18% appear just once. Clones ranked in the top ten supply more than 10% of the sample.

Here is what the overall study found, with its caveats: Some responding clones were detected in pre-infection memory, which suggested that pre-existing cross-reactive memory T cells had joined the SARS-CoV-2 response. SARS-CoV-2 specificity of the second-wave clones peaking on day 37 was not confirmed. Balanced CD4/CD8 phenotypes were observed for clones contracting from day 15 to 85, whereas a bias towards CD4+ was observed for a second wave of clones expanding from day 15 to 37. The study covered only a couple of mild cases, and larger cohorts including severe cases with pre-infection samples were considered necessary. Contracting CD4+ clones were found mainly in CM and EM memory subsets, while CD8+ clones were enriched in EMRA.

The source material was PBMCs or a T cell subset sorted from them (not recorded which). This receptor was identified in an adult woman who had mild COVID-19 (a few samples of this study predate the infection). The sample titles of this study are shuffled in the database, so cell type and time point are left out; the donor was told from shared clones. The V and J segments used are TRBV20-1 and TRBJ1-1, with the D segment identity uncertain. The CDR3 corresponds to CSARDGRLEAFF. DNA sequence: TGCAGTGCTAGAGATGGACGGCTTGAAGCTTTCTTT.